The 6 T cell receptor beta chains in this list originate from one sample, sequenced in a study of blood T cells in healthy people across ages. The authors ran a second PCR of roughly 7 to 11 cycles using a sample-barcoded 5' primer and a J-beta primer mix. MiXCR, applied by TCRdb to the 5' RACE reads, yields one record per CDR3 protein. The profile covers over a million distinct CDR3 sequences, with 40% to 45% appearing a single time and about 4% taken by the ten largest. Sequences were obtained from blood. These receptors were obtained from a woman aged 18-29 years in good health.

The J gene is TRBJ1-4, the V gene TRBV29-1, with D maybe TRBD1 (6 bases). The CDR3 has 14 residues. V was cut by 7 bases and J by 3 bases, with 15 bases left in between. Germline-derived CDR1 and CDR2 are SQVTM and ANQGSEA. The CDR3 region is CSAGNRVANEKLFF. As DNA, the CDR3 is TGCAGCGCCGGTAACAGGGTAGCTAATGAAAAACTGTTTTTT. Supplemented by reference TRBV29-1 and TRBJ1-4, the full variable domain reads SAVISQKPSRDICQRGTSLTIQCQVDSQVTMMFWYRQQPGQSLTLIATANQGSEATYESGFVIDKFPISRPNLTFSTLTVSNMSPEDSSIYLCSAGNRVANEKLFFGSGTQLSVL.

The CDR3 spells CSALEVGYQPQHF. The CDR3 DNA reads as TGCAGTGCTTTAGAGGTGGGGTACCAGCCCCAGCATTTT. The chain uses TRBV20-1 and TRBJ1-5; D uncertain. CDR1 is DFQATT, CDR2 SNEGSKA, per germline (reference sequence). V lost 5 bases to trimming and J lost 7 bases, with 15 bases between them. This CDR3 is built from 13 residues.

This clonotype was found a few times. The chain couples TRBV5-1 to TRBJ2-4, with D possibly being TRBD1 (6 bases). This CDR3 has 18 residues. Germline V gene lookup returns CDR1 SGHRS and CDR2 YFSETQ. V was cut by 3 bases and J by 1 base, with 20 bases left in between. CDR3 in DNA: TGCGCCAGCAGCTCGGACAGCTTAAGAAGGATCGCCAAAAACATTCAGTACTTC. It encodes CASSSDSLRRIAKNIQYF. Based on the CDR3 plus reference TRBV5-1 and TRBJ2-4, the full variable domain is KAGVTQTPRYLIKTRGQQVTLSCSPISGHRSVSWYQQTPGQGLQFLFEYFSETQRNKGNFPGRFSGRQFSNSRSEMNVSTLELGDSALYLCASSSDSLRRIAKNIQYFGAGTRLSVL.

The chain has TRBV7-2 and TRBJ2-4; no firm D call. The tail of the sequence fits TRBJ2-7 better, so the J call may be wrong. The germline CDR1 and CDR2 sequences are SGHTA and FQGNSA. The CDR3 is made up of 14 amino acids. The CDR3 sequence: CASSLVPHTYEQYF. The CDR3 region has the DNA TGTGCCAGCAGCTTAGTTCCCCACACCTACGAGCAGTACTTC.

This clonotype was observed a few times. The V call is TRBV2, the J call TRBJ2-3; possibly TRBD1 for D (5 bases). Germline V gene lookup returns CDR1 SNHLY and CDR2 FYNNEI. This CDR3 has 15 residues. With 5 bases removed from V and 0 bases from J, the gap between germline ends came to 12 bases. In DNA form, the CDR3 reads TGTGCCAGCAGTCAAAGGGGCATCAGCACAGATACGCAGTATTTT. This codes for CASSQRGISTDTQYF. Together with reference TRBV2 and TRBJ2-3, the CDR3 gives the full variable domain: EPEVTQTPSHQVTQMGQEVILRCVPISNHLYFYWYRQILGQKVEFLVSFYNNEISEKSEIFDDQFSVERPDGSNFTLKIRSTKLEDSAMYFCASSQRGISTDTQYFGPGTRLTVL.

The chain employs TRBV7-9 and TRBJ1-6, with TRBD1 matching 11 bases. Trimming removed 4 bases from V and 11 bases from J; junction bases left unmatched: 4. The CDR3 is 14 residues long. CDR1 and CDR2 from the germline V gene are SEHNR and FQNEAQ (reference sequence). CDR3 nucleotide sequence: TGTGCCAGCAGCTCGGGACAGGGGGATCCACCCCTCCACTTT. Its translation: CASSSGQGDPPLHF.